This T cell receptor beta chain was identified during a study of blood T cell repertoires in COVID-19 (dated by TCRdb to about 2020). In the study overall: Collaborator samples came from the United States, Italy and Spain and covered acute and convalescent phases of COVID-19. The samples were drawn from two sources: the first 160 participants of the ongoing ImmuneRACE study, and 1,000 to 1,500 subjects contributed by 6 global collaborators. The material from the prospective study consisted of cDNA or gDNA derived from T cells, B-cell-depleted T cells, or PBMCs. Deeply sampled blood TCRbeta repertoires from subjects exposed to, actively infected with, or recovered from COVID-19 were included in the dataset. Nearly every sample came with metadata listing a de-identified subject ID, COVID-19 status, age in years and sex. The repertoires were released in a freely available public database meant as a resource for research on the immune response to SARS-CoV-2. Where available, HLA class I and class II types were taken from metadata supplied by the sample provider and were not determined by assay-based typing. Study-level results and caveats: The quantity of clinical and demographic metadata differed by source and by participant and was supplied without curation.

Collaborating institutions collected whole blood in K2EDTA tubes following their own protocols. For TCRbeta analysis, collaborators shipped samples as frozen whole blood, isolated PBMCs, or DNA extracted from either of those sample types. TCRbeta CDR3 regions were amplified from genomic DNA using the immunoSEQ Assay, a bias-controlled multiplex PCR. As for how the authors treated the data: Nucleated cell counts per sample were estimated from amplification of reference gene primers within the assay. Sequence reads were collapsed and filtered to measure the absolute abundance of every unique TCRbeta CDR3 rearrangement. For each sample, productive Simpson clonality was calculated by taking the square root of Simpson's diversity index across productive rearrangements. In its TCRdb copy, this immuneACCESS table keeps in-frame sequences only and misses some clones. Where compared with another copy, unresolved V genes explain less than half of these, and the others have no known cause. V, J and clone size derive from that table, while D and trimming were established from the DNA sequence. This sample gives roughly 41,000 clones in total; roughly four fifths of them show up just once. Around 45% of the sample comes from the top ten.

The CDR3 sequence holds 16 residues, the cysteine and phenylalanine included. Just the 48-base CDR3 DNA is kept, in frame starting at base 1. Only one count was recorded for this clone. Its antigen is currently not known. Base qualities are not at hand, and no much larger clone is one base apart. Recombination linked TRBV21-1 to TRBJ2-3; the table calls TRBD1, which could not be checked here. TRBV21-1 is marked as a pseudogene. The clonotype was recovered from a woman older than 75 with acute or convalescent COVID-19. The sequenced sample consisted of peripheral blood. Here is the DNA: TGTGCCAGCAGCAAATTTGGACAGAGATACACAGATACGCAGTATTTT. Translated, this gives CASSKFGQRYTDTQYF.